Following are 32 T cell receptor beta chains from one sample sequenced in a study of shared clonotypes between healthy human individuals. TCRdb's table, derived via immunoSEQ multiplex PCR, lists solely in-frame clones and lacks some. The repertoire holds 2 million to 3 million clones, with over 85% as singletons. Sequencing input: naive CD4+ T cells from PBMCs. Subset indicated: CD45RA+ positively selected. Receptor source: a man younger than 35 in good health. Some clones in this sample may be carry-over from other donors' samples.

This sequence joins TRBV7-3 and TRBJ2-5; TRBD2 matches at 8 bases. The CDR3 is made up of 15 amino acids. Germline CDR1 is SGHTA and CDR2 is FQGTGA. The trim removed 5 bases at V and 7 bases at J, leaving 12 bases unmatched. The CDR3 DNA follows: TGTGCCAGCAGCCCAACCCCCGGGACTAGTGGGACCCAGTACTTC. The encoded protein is CASSPTPGTSGTQYF.

The rearrangement links TRBV5-1 to TRBJ1-4; D possibly corresponds to TRBD1 (6 bases). The germline V and J ends were trimmed by 8 bases and 8 bases, with 19 bases remaining between them. From germline, CDR1 is SGHRS and CDR2 YFSETQ. The CDR3 consists of 14 residues. The CDR3 nucleotides are TGCGCCAGTCCGACGACAGGAAGAGAAGAAAAACTGTTTTTT. Its translation: CASPTTGREEKLFF. Variable domain in full (rest from reference TRBV5-1 and TRBJ1-4): KAGVTQTPRYLIKTRGQQVTLSCSPISGHRSVSWYQQTPGQGLQFLFEYFSETQRNKGNFPGRFSGRQFSNSRSEMNVSTLELGDSALYLCASPTTGREEKLFFGSGTQLSVL.

The rearrangement joins TRBV4-2 to TRBJ2-7, with D perhaps TRBD1 (7 bases). Germline V CDR1 and CDR2: LGHNA, YNFKEQ. Trimming took off 4 bases at V and 5 bases at J, with 21 bases between the two ends. There are 16 residues in the CDR3. The CDR3 sequence is CASSRAGTALPHEQYF. The CDR3 coding sequence is TGTGCCAGCAGCCGGGCGGGGACAGCTCTGCCCCACGAGCAGTACTTC.

The chain recombines TRBV6-1 with TRBJ1-6; TRBD1 matches at 9 bases. Trimming at V came to 6 bases and at J to 10 bases, leaving 1 base not matched to a gene. The CDR3 is 12 amino acids. Per the germline V gene, CDR1 is MNHNS and CDR2 is SASEGT. CDR3 DNA: TGTGCCAGCAGGGGGACAGGGTCACCCCTCCACTTT. As protein: CASRGTGSPLHF.

The chain recombines TRBV19 with TRBJ1-1; D remains unclear. This CDR3 has 14 amino acids. V was cut by 6 bases and J by 0 bases, with 11 bases left in between. CDR1 is LNHDA and CDR2 is SQIVND in the germline V gene (reference sequence). The CDR3 bases are TGTGCCAGTAGAGCGGGGATGGTGAACACTGAAGCTTTCTTT. Amino acids: CASRAGMVNTEAFF.

The chain couples TRBV19 to TRBJ1-3; D unclear. There are 16 residues in the CDR3. Germline V gives CDR1 LNHDA, CDR2 SQIVND (reference sequence). V lost 9 bases and J 0 bases, leaving 18 bases between the germline ends. Written as DNA, the CDR3 is TGTGCCAGCACCCGTTATTCGACGGACTCTGGAAACACCATATATTTT. It yields the protein CASTRYSTDSGNTIYF.

The gene calls are TRBV10-1 and TRBJ2-7; TRBD2 aligns across 8 bases. The CDR3 has 19 residues. The J segment lost 2 bases and the V segment lost 0 bases, leaving 15 bases of the junction unmatched. Per the germline V gene, CDR1 is WNHNN and CDR2 is SYGVQD (reference sequence). CDR3 loop: CASSESIAVPSGSTYEQYF. DNA of the CDR3: TGCGCCAGCAGTGAGTCGATAGCTGTCCCCAGCGGGAGTACCTACGAGCAGTACTTC.

V gene TRBV30 combines with J gene TRBJ1-5; possibly TRBD1 for D (6 bases). The CDR3 totals 17 residues. CDR1 and CDR2 (germline): GTSNPN, SVGIG (reference sequence). V was trimmed by 5 bases and J by 1 base, leaving 21 bases between them. The CDR3 protein is CAWSGQIPGYSNQPQHF. In DNA form, the CDR3 reads TGTGCCTGGTCGGGACAAATCCCGGGTTACAGCAATCAGCCCCAGCATTTT. The full variable domain, its missing parts supplied by reference TRBV30 and TRBJ1-5, is SQTIHQWPATLVQPVGSPLSLECTVEGTSNPNLYWYRQAAGRGLQLLFYSVGIGQISSEVPQNLSASRPQDRQFILSSKKLLLSDSGFYLCAWSGQIPGYSNQPQHFGDGTRLSIL.

The gene calls are TRBV15 and TRBJ2-7; 10 bases are a match to TRBD2. CDR1 is LNHNV and CDR2 is YYDKDF in the germline V gene (reference sequence). The CDR3 consists of 16 residues. V dropped 0 bases and J dropped 5; count of bases not matched to a gene: 7. The chain's CDR3 is CATSRDLASGSHEQYF. The CDR3 coding sequence is TGTGCCACCAGCAGAGATCTTGCTAGCGGGAGCCACGAGCAGTACTTC.

This chain connects TRBV5-5 to TRBJ1-3; unclear D gene. Trimming cost V 2 bases and J 2 bases, with 14 bases left between them. The CDR3 runs 16 residues. Germline CDR1 is SGHKS and CDR2 is YYEKEE (reference sequence). Here the CDR3 DNA reads TGTGCCAGCAGCTTAGGGAATCCTCTCGCTGGAAACACCATATATTTT. As protein: CASSLGNPLAGNTIYF.

The chain combines TRBV6-5 with TRBJ1-2; the D gene is possibly TRBD1 (5 bases). V was clipped by 5 bases and J by 0 bases, with 13 bases between them. The germline V gene encodes CDR1 MNHEY and CDR2 SVGAGI. This CDR3 region has 15 residues. The chain's CDR3 is CASSLGTGSNYGYTF. The CDR3 DNA follows: TGTGCCAGCAGTCTTGGGACGGGATCTAACTATGGCTACACCTTC.

The V call is TRBV18, the J call TRBJ2-7, with D perhaps matching TRBD2 (5 bases). V lost 2 bases and J 7 bases, leaving 9 bases between the germline ends. The V gene's germline CDR1 is KGHSH and CDR2 LQKENI. The CDR3 runs to 12 residues. The CDR3 DNA sequence: TGTGCCAGCTCACCAAATTCGGGGGAGCAGTACTTC. Translating gives CASSPNSGEQYF. The complete variable domain, with remaining parts taken from reference TRBV18 and TRBJ2-7, reads NAGVMQNPRHLVRRRGQEARLRCSPMKGHSHVYWYRQLPEEGLKFMVYLQKENIIDESGMPKERFSAEFPKEGPSILRIQQVVRGDSAAYFCASSPNSGEQYFGPGTRLTVT.

The genes are TRBV9 and TRBJ2-1, with a weak D call TRBD1 (6 bases). This CDR3 comprises 16 residues. Per the germline V gene, CDR1 is SGDLS and CDR2 is YYNGEE. The V end lost 2 bases, the J end lost 3 bases, and 15 bases lay between the germline ends. CDR3 in DNA: TGTGCCAGCAGCGTCACCGAGGGACACAGCTACAATGAGCAGTTCTTC. Amino acids: CASSVTEGHSYNEQFF.

The rearrangement joins TRBV4-2 to TRBJ2-7; 11 bases are shared with TRBD2. This CDR3 has 16 amino acids. V shed 3 bases and J 3 bases; nucleotides not matched to a gene: 7. Germline lookup yields CDR1 LGHNA and CDR2 YNFKEQ. This CDR3 is CASSQARTSGFYEQYF. In DNA form, the CDR3 reads TGTGCCAGCAGCCAGGCACGGACTAGCGGGTTCTACGAGCAGTACTTC.

V is TRBV2 and J is TRBJ1-2, with D perhaps matching TRBD1 (5 bases). The CDR3 runs to 14 residues. Germline V gives CDR1 SNHLY, CDR2 FYNNEI. The V gene lost 6 bases and the J gene lost 14 bases, with 25 bases spanning the gap. The chain's CDR3 is CASSRADTGPGGTF. The CDR3, as DNA: TGTGCCAGCAGCCGAGCGGACACAGGCCCGGGGGGGACCTTC.

J is TRBJ2-5 and V is TRBV11-2, with D perhaps matching TRBD1 or TRBD2 (5 bases each). The CDR3 covers 13 residues. Trimming cost V 5 bases and J 7 bases, with 14 bases left between them. The germline V gene encodes CDR1 SGHAT and CDR2 FQNNGV. CDR3 in amino acids: CASSLGTVGTQYF. The CDR3 DNA reads TGTGCCAGCAGCCTGGGGACGGTGGGGACCCAGTACTTC.

CDR3 in amino acids: CASSEGGYTF. DNA of the CDR3: TGTGCCAGCAGTGAAGGTGGCTACACCTTC. The rearrangement links TRBV2 to TRBJ1-2; no firm D call. The CDR3 runs 10 residues. The V gene lost 1 base and the J gene lost 7 bases, with 1 base spanning the gap. From germline, CDR1 is SNHLY and CDR2 FYNNEI.

The rearrangement links TRBV11-2 to TRBJ2-5, with TRBD2 as a possible D gene (6 bases). The CDR3 is 16 amino acids. Germline CDR1 and CDR2: SGHAT and FQNNGV. The V end lost 1 base, the J end lost 6 bases, and 18 bases lay between the germline ends. Here the CDR3 reads CASSLVVRGSEKTQYF. The CDR3, as DNA: TGTGCCAGCAGCTTAGTGGTTCGGGGGAGCGAAAAGACCCAGTACTTC.

The chain combines TRBV11-3 with TRBJ2-7; D might be TRBD2 (5 bases). Per the germline V gene, CDR1 is SGHNT and CDR2 is YENEEA. This CDR3 contains 13 residues. V was clipped by 5 bases and J by 6 bases, with 14 bases between them. CDR3 region: CASSPGYGVEQYF. DNA of the CDR3: TGTGCCAGCAGCCCGGGGTACGGGGTCGAGCAGTACTTC.

This rearrangement joins TRBV5-1 to TRBJ2-7, with TRBD2 matching over 7 bases. The CDR3 loop spans 16 amino acids. Per the germline V gene, CDR1 is SGHRS and CDR2 is YFSETQ. Trimming cost V 7 bases and J 0 bases; bases outside gene matches: 13. DNA of the CDR3: TGCGCCAGCTCTGGAGCGACTAGCCGAACCTCCTACGAGCAGTACTTC. It is translated as CASSGATSRTSYEQYF.

The chain carries TRBV5-4 and TRBJ1-1, with D perhaps matching TRBD1 (5 bases). The ends were cut back, 0 bases at V and 11 bases at J, with 20 bases in the middle. Germline-derived CDR1 and CDR2 are SGHNT and YYREEE (reference sequence). This CDR3 has 15 residues. DNA for the CDR3: TGTGCCAGCAGCTTGGATCCGCTTGGGGGTTGGACGGCTTTCTTT. Residues: CASSLDPLGGWTAFF.

This rearrangement joins TRBV7-2 to TRBJ1-2; D perhaps matches TRBD1 (6 bases). The CDR3 is made up of 13 amino acids. V was cut by 5 bases and J by 2 bases, with 9 bases left in between. In germline, CDR1 is SGHTA, CDR2 FQGNSA. CDR3 sequence: CASSHDRNYGYTF. CDR3 DNA: TGTGCCAGCAGCCACGACAGGAACTATGGCTACACCTTC.

Points on this clone: The same CDR3 is also encoded by other DNA sequences in this sample. The genes are TRBV6-5 and TRBJ1-1; D call uncertain. There are 14 residues in the CDR3. Looked up from germline, CDR1 is MNHEY and CDR2 is SVGAGI. The V end was cut by 0 bases, the J end by 1 base, with 6 bases between. The DNA for the CDR3 is TGTGCCAGCAGTTACTCGACGGGGAACACTGAAGCTTTCTTT. Translated, it gives CASSYSTGNTEAFF.

About this clone: The same CDR3 can be traced to other DNA sequences in this sample. The chain carries TRBV5-4 and TRBJ2-7, with D unclear. V lost 5 bases and J 6 bases, leaving 12 bases between the germline ends. The CDR3 covers 12 residues. Germline CDR1 SGHNT, CDR2 YYREEE (reference sequence). Here the CDR3 reads CASSPVLGEQYF. The CDR3, as DNA: TGTGCCAGCAGTCCGGTTTTGGGCGAGCAGTACTTC.

J is TRBJ2-1 and V is TRBV2; D is possibly TRBD2 (6 bases). V lost 7 bases and J 0 bases, leaving 13 bases between the germline ends. This CDR3 has 15 amino acids. Germline V CDR1 and CDR2: SNHLY, FYNNEI. DNA for the CDR3: TGTGCCAGCACCCGACTAGAACTCTCCTACAATGAGCAGTTCTTC. It yields the protein CASTRLELSYNEQFF.

The genes are TRBV7-9 and TRBJ1-2; D gene unclear. Germline V gives CDR1 SEHNR, CDR2 FQNEAQ (reference sequence). The V end lost 3 bases, the J end lost 8 bases, and 4 bases lay between the germline ends. The CDR3 consists of 10 residues. CDR3 sequence reads: CASSFQGYTF. CDR3 bases: TGTGCCAGCAGCTTTCAGGGCTACACCTTC.

V usage is TRBV7-2 and J usage is TRBJ2-7, with a tentative D call TRBD1 (6 bases). CDR3 length: 18 amino acids. Looked up from germline, CDR1 is SGHTA and CDR2 is FQGNSA. Trimming took off 5 bases at V and 5 bases at J, with 28 bases between the two ends. CDR3 protein: CASSPYYRSGTTYHEQYF. In DNA, the CDR3 is TGTGCCAGCAGCCCATACTACAGATCCGGGACAACGTACCACGAGCAGTACTTC.

The chain uses TRBV28 and TRBJ1-5; D ambiguous. The CDR3 spans 14 residues. Germline CDR1 is MDHEN and CDR2 is SYDVKM. Trimming removed 1 base from V and 6 bases from J, with 10 bases in between. The CDR3 region has the DNA TGTGCCAGCAGTTTATTGGGCCTTCGTCAGCCCCAGCATTTT. This sequence encodes CASSLLGLRQPQHF.

The gene calls are TRBV5-1 and TRBJ2-7; the D gene could be TRBD1 or TRBD2 (5 bases each). Trimming removed 4 bases from V and 4 bases from J, with 21 bases in between. CDR1 is SGHRS and CDR2 is YFSETQ in the germline V gene. The CDR3 runs to 16 residues. The CDR3 reads CASSPPKGPGGYEQYF. The DNA for the CDR3 is TGCGCCAGCAGCCCCCCGAAGGGGCCCGGAGGTTACGAGCAGTACTTC.

The DNA for the CDR3 is TGTGCCAGCAGGAGACTAGCGGTCCGTCACGAGCAGTACTTC. Its translation is CASRRLAVRHEQYF. The gene calls are TRBV28 and TRBJ2-7, with TRBD2 matching 9 bases. Per the germline V gene, CDR1 is MDHEN and CDR2 is SYDVKM. The CDR3 has 14 amino acids. Trimming took 6 bases from V and 5 from J; bases not matched to a gene: 8.

The J gene is TRBJ2-1, the V gene TRBV6-1, with 8 bases that match TRBD1. The CDR3 has 15 amino acids. J was trimmed by 4 bases and V by 10 bases; bases with no gene match: 12. Germline V gene lookup returns CDR1 MNHNS and CDR2 SASEGT. The DNA of the CDR3 is TGTGCCACCCGGACAGGGAAAAATTATTACAATGAGCAGTTCTTC. Its protein product is CATRTGKNYYNEQFF.

The chain links TRBV18 to TRBJ2-7, with TRBD1 as a possible D gene (5 bases). Germline CDR1 is KGHSH and CDR2 is LQKENI. The V and J ends lost 0 bases and 2 bases respectively, with 11 bases between them. This CDR3 has 15 amino acids. CDR3 in DNA: TGTGCCAGCTCACCACCGGCAGGGTTGGCCTACGAGCAGTACTTC. This gives the protein CASSPPAGLAYEQYF.